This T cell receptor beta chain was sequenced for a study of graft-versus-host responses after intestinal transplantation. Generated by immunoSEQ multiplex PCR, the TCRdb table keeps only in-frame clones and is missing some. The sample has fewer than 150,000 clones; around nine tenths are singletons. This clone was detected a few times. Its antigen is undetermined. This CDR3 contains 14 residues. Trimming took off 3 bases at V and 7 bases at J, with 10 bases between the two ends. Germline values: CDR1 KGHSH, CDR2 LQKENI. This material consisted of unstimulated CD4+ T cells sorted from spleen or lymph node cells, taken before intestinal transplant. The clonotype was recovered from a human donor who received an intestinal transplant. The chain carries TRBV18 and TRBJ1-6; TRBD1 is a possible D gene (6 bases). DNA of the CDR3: TGTGCCAGCTCACCCAGGACAGAGAATTCACCCCTCCACTTT. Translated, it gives CASSPRTENSPLHF.